This T cell receptor beta chain was identified in a study of T cell responses to AZD1222 COVID-19 vaccine. Measured with immunoSEQ multiplex PCR; TCRdb has only the in-frame clones, and not every one. The profile shows 140,000 to 150,000 clones, about 90% of them singletons. This CDR3 contains 11 residues. CDR1 MNHEY and CDR2 SVGAGI come from the germline V gene. Trimming removed 4 bases from V and 8 bases from J, with 8 bases in between. Sequenced here: peripheral blood, sampled on day 0 of AZD1222 vaccination. This TCR derives from an adult in good health. The rearrangement uses TRBV6-5 and TRBJ1-2, with D unclear. The CDR3 nucleotides are TGTGCCAGCAGTTCCGCGATAGGCTACACCTTC. This gives the protein CASSSAIGYTF.